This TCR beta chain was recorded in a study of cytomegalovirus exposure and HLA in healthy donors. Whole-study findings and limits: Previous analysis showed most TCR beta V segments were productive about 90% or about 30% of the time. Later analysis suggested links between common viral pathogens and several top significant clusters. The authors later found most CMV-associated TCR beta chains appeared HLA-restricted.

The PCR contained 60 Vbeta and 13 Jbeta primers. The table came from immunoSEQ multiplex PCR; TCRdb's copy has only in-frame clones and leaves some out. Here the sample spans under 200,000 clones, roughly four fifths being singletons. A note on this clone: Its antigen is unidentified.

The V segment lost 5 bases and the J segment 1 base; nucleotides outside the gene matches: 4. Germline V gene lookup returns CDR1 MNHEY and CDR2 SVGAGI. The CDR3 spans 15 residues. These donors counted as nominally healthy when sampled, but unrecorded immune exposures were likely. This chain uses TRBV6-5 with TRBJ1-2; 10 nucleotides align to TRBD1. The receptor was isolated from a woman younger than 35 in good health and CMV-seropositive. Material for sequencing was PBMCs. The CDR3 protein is CASSGTGAGNYGYTF. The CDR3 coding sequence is TGTGCCAGCAGTGGGACAGGGGCGGGTAACTATGGCTACACCTTC.